This passage covers 11 T cell receptor beta chains from one sample sequenced in a study of T-cell memory formation after mild COVID-19. TCRdb passed the 5' RACE reads through MiXCR, listing each CDR3 protein once. The profile shows 110,000 to 150,000 distinct CDR3 sequences, approximately 25% of them singletons. The sequencing sample was made of PBMCs or a T cell subset sorted from them (not recorded which). The origin of the receptors is an adult woman who had mild COVID-19 (a few samples of this study predate the infection). Cell type and time point are not known.

The chain uses TRBV19 and TRBJ2-1; D gene ambiguous. The CDR3 has 12 residues. The V end lost 8 bases, the J end lost 1 base, and 6 bases lay between the germline ends. The V gene's germline CDR1 is LNHDA and CDR2 SQIVND (reference sequence). CDR3 in amino acids: CASQQSYNEQFF. The CDR3 nucleotides are TGTGCCAGTCAGCAGTCCTACAATGAGCAGTTCTTC.

The chain combines TRBV12-3 or TRBV12-4 with TRBJ2-7; the match to TRBD1 covers 8 bases. J gave up 7 bases and V 4 bases, and 15 bases lay outside the gene matches. The CDR3 totals 16 residues. As DNA, the CDR3 is TGTGCCAGCAGTTCCCATTCGACAGGGGTCCAGGGAGAGCAGTACTTC. It is translated as CASSSHSTGVQGEQYF.

This clonotype was detected ten times or more. The chain combines TRBV7-8 with TRBJ2-7; D is unresolved. From germline, CDR1 is SGHVS and CDR2 FQNEAQ. The CDR3 is made up of 13 amino acids. V dropped 0 bases and J dropped 5 bases, with 8 bases sitting between them. The CDR3: CASSLAIADEQYF. The DNA for the CDR3 is TGTGCCAGCAGCTTAGCTATCGCCGACGAGCAGTACTTC.

V and J are TRBV7-9 and TRBJ1-4; the match to TRBD1 covers 11 bases. With 5 bases clipped from V and 6 bases from J, the junction kept 5 bases outside the gene matches. This CDR3 spans 15 amino acids. The V gene's germline CDR1 is SEHNR and CDR2 FQNEAQ (reference sequence). The CDR3: CASSPGTGGHEKLFF. The CDR3, as DNA: TGTGCCAGCAGCCCCGGGACAGGGGGGCATGAAAAACTGTTTTTT.

The rearrangement joins TRBV4-1 to TRBJ2-1, with a possible D match to TRBD2 (6 bases). The V end was cut by 1 base, the J end by 12 bases, with 10 bases between. Per the germline V gene, CDR1 is MGHRA and CDR2 is YSYEKL. The length of the CDR3 is 12 residues. CDR3 sequence (DNA): TGCGCCAGCAGCCAAGGGGCGGGGACGCAGTTCTTC. Translation: CASSQGAGTQFF.

This clonotype was detected only a few times. V usage is TRBV4-3 and J usage is TRBJ2-1, with 7 bases matching TRBD2. Germline CDR1 is LGHNA and CDR2 is YSLEER. The CDR3 has 19 amino acids. The V and J ends lost 0 bases and 3 bases, in that order; junction bases with no gene match: 14. The CDR3 spells CASSQDRIGSSGYYNEQFF. The CDR3, as DNA: TGCGCCAGCAGCCAAGATAGAATTGGCAGTAGCGGGTACTACAATGAGCAGTTCTTC.

This rearrangement joins TRBV25-1 to TRBJ2-2; 9 bases agree with TRBD1. Germline CDR1 MGHDK, CDR2 SYGVNS. The CDR3 has 16 amino acids. V was clipped by 5 bases and J by 2 bases; unmatched bases: 6. In DNA form, the CDR3 reads TGTGCCAGCAGTATATGGGGACAGGGAAACACCGGGGAGCTGTTTTTT. This codes for CASSIWGQGNTGELFF.

This clonotype was observed a handful of times. The V call is TRBV4-1, the J call TRBJ2-7, with TRBD1 identical over 11 bases. The CDR3 has 14 residues. Germline assignment: CDR1 MGHRA and CDR2 YSYEKL. The trim removed 4 bases at V and 4 bases at J, leaving 3 bases unmatched. CDR3 coding DNA: TGCGCCAGCAGCCGCGGACAGGGGGCTTACGAGCAGTACTTC. As protein: CASSRGQGAYEQYF.

This clonotype was seen only a few times. CDR3 coding DNA: TGTGCCAGCAGCTTCTCGGGCGGGATCTACAATGAGCAGTTCTTC. The encoded protein is CASSFSGGIYNEQFF. This chain joins TRBV7-2 and TRBJ2-1, with a weak D call TRBD2 (6 bases). The germline V and J ends were trimmed by 3 bases and 3 bases, with 12 bases remaining between them. The CDR3 extends over 15 amino acids. The V gene's germline CDR1 is SGHTA and CDR2 FQGNSA.

The V and J genes are TRBV6-5 and TRBJ1-2; D may be TRBD1 (6 bases). This CDR3 contains 15 residues. The germline CDR1 and CDR2 sequences are MNHEY and SVGAGI. Trimming shortened V by 0 bases and J by 7 bases, and 15 bases separated the two germline ends. The CDR3 nucleotides are TGTGCCAGCAGTTACTCTTCAGGGGACCTTGGTGGCTACACCTTC. Amino acid sequence: CASSYSSGDLGGYTF.

This clonotype has just a few counts. The chain couples TRBV28 to TRBJ1-5; a possible D gene is TRBD1 (5 bases). The V end lost 3 bases, the J end lost 5 bases, and 8 bases lay between the germline ends. The CDR3 extends over 13 amino acids. Germline V CDR1 and CDR2: MDHEN, SYDVKM. CDR3 loop: CASSFSGYQPQHF. The CDR3 DNA reads as TGTGCCAGCAGTTTCTCAGGGTATCAGCCCCAGCATTTT.